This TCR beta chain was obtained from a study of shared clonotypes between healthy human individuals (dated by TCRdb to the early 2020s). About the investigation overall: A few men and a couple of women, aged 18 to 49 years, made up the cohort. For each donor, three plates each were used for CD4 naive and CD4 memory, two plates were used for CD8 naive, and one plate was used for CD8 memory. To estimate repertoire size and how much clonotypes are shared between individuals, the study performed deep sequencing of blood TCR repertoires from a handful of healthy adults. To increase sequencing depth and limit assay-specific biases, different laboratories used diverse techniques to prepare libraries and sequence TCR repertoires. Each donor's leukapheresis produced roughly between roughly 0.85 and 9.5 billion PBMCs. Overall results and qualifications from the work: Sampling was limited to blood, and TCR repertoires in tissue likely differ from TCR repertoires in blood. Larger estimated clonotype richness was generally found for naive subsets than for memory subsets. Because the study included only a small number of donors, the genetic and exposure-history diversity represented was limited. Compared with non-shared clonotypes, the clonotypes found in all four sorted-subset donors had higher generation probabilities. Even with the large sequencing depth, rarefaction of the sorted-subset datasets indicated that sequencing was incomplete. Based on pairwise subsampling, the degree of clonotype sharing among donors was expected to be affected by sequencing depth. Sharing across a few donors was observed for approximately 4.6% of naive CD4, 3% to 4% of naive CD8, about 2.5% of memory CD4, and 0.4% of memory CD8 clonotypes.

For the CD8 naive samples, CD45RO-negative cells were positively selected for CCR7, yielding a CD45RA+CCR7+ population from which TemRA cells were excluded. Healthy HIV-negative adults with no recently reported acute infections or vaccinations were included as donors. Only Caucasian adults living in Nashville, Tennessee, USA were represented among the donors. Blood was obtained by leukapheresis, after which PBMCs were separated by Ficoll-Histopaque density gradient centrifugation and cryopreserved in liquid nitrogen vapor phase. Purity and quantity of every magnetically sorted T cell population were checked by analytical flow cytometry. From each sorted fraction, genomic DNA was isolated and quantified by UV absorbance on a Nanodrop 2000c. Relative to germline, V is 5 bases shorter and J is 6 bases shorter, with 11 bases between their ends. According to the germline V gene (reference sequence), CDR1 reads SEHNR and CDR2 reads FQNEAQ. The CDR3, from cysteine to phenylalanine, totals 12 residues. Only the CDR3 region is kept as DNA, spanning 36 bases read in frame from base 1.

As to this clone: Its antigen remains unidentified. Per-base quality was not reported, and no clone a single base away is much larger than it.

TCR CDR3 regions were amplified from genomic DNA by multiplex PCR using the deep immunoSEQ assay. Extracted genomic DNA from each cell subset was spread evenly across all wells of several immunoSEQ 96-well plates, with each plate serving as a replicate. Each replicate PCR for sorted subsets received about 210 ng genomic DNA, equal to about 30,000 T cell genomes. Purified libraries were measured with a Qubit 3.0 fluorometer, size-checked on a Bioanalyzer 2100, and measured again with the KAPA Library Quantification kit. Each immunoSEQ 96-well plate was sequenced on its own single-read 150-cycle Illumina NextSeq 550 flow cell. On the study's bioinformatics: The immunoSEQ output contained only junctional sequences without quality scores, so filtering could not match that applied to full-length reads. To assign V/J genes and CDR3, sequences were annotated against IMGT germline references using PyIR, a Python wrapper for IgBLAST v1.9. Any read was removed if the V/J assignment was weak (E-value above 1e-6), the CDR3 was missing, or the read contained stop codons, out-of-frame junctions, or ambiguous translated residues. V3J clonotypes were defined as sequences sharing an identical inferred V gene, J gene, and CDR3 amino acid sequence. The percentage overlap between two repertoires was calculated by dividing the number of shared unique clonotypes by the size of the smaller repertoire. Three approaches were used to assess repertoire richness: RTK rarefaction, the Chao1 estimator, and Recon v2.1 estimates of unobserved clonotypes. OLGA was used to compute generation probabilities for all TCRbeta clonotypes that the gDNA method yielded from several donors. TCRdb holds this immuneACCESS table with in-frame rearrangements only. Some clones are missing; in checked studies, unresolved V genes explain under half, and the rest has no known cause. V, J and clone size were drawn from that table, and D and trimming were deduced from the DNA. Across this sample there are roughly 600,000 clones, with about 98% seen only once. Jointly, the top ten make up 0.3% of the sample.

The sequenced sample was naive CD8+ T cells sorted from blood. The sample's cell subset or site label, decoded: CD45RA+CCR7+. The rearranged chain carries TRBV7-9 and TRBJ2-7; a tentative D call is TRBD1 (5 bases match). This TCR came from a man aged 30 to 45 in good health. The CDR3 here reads CASSQGRVEQYF. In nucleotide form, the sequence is TGTGCCAGCAGCCAGGGAAGGGTCGAGCAGTACTTC.